The clone carrying this T cell receptor beta chain was detected only a few times. This sample was taken from a study of T-cell memory formation after mild COVID-19. Germline CDR1 MGHRA, CDR2 YSYEKL. The CDR3 runs 14 residues. V dropped 0 bases and J dropped 7 bases, with 10 bases sitting between them. TCRdb reanalysed the 5' RACE reads using MiXCR and keeps one entry per CDR3 protein. Found here are some 340,000 distinct CDR3 sequences, roughly 13% of them singletons; the top ten hold about a fifth. The sequence derives from a young man who had mild COVID-19 (a few samples of this study predate the infection). Cell type and time point are not known. The sample comprised PBMCs or a T cell subset sorted from them (not recorded which). The V call is TRBV4-1, the J call TRBJ1-3; TRBD1 is a possible D gene (5 bases). CDR3 loop: CASSQDGGWNTIYF. The CDR3, as DNA: TGCGCCAGCAGCCAAGATGGGGGTTGGAACACCATATATTTT.